Shown below are 26 T cell receptor beta chains from a single sample sequenced in a study of cytomegalovirus exposure and HLA in healthy donors. Use of 60 Vbeta and 13 Jbeta primers characterized the PCR. Method: immunoSEQ multiplex PCR; TCRdb's copy keeps in-frame clones and lacks some. The sample has 150,000 to 250,000 clones; approximately 85% are singletons. Sequences were obtained from PBMCs. Every receptor here comes from a girl aged 10 to 17 in good health and CMV-seropositive.

This chain uses TRBV7-9 with TRBJ1-6; D possibly corresponds to TRBD1 (5 bases). In germline, CDR1 is SEHNR, CDR2 FQNEAQ (reference sequence). The length of the CDR3 is 16 residues. Trimming pared 5 bases from V and 2 bases from J, leaving 13 bases between. The CDR3 sequence is CASSPAGGAYNSPLHF. The CDR3 DNA reads TGTGCCAGCAGCCCCGCCGGGGGAGCCTATAATTCACCCCTCCACTTT.

The chain joins TRBV6-5 to TRBJ2-5, with D perhaps matching TRBD2 (5 bases). V was clipped by 7 bases and J by 1 base, with 16 bases between them. The CDR3 spans 15 residues. Germline V lookup: CDR1 MNHEY, CDR2 SVGAGI. The CDR3 spells CASTRGGGLQETQYF. In DNA, the CDR3 is TGTGCCAGCACCAGAGGCGGAGGCCTCCAAGAGACCCAGTACTTC.

The chain joins TRBV10-3 to TRBJ2-7; TRBD2 agrees at 12 bases. Germline trimming cut 6 bases from V and 0 bases from J; bases unmatched to any gene: 15. Germline V lookup: CDR1 ENHRY, CDR2 SYGVKD. This CDR3 contains 19 residues. CDR3 amino acids: CAISRAGRLAGDNSYEQYF. CDR3 coding DNA: TGTGCCATCAGCCGGGCGGGGAGACTAGCGGGGGACAACTCCTACGAGCAGTACTTC.

The CDR3 region is CASSQTGTSETQYF. CDR3 nucleotide sequence: TGCGCCAGCAGTCAAACAGGGACGTCGGAGACCCAGTACTTC. The chain recombines TRBV4-3 with TRBJ2-5; the D gene is possibly TRBD1 (6 bases). The CDR3 sequence is 14 residues long. V lost 6 bases and J 5 bases, leaving 16 bases between the germline ends. Germline CDR1 LGHNA, CDR2 YSLEER.

This clone has a handful of counts. The chain is built from TRBV7-2 and TRBJ2-1, with 7 bases matching TRBD2. The V gene's germline CDR1 is SGHTA and CDR2 FQGNSA. This CDR3 is built from 15 residues. Losses at the gene ends were 2 bases for V and 0 bases for J; bases not matched to a gene: 1. CDR3 amino acids: CASSLSGGSYNEQFF. CDR3 bases: TGTGCCAGCAGCTTATCGGGGGGCTCCTACAATGAGCAGTTCTTC.

This clone came up a few times. CDR3 sequence: CASSRDRTYEQYF. Here the CDR3 DNA reads TGTGCCAGCAGCCGCGACAGGACCTACGAGCAGTACTTC. V gene TRBV6-5 combines with J gene TRBJ2-7; a weak D match, TRBD1 (6 bases). V was clipped by 6 bases and J by 2 bases, with 11 bases between them. The CDR3 runs 13 residues. The germline V gene encodes CDR1 MNHEY and CDR2 SVGAGI.

The rearrangement uses TRBV19 and TRBJ1-4; no firm D call. The length of the CDR3 is 13 residues. Germline lookup yields CDR1 LNHDA and CDR2 SQIVND (reference sequence). The V end lost 7 bases, the J end lost 8 bases, and 14 bases lay between the germline ends. The CDR3 region is CASTIQLGEKLFF. For the CDR3, the DNA is TGTGCCAGTACCATCCAACTAGGGGAAAAACTGTTTTTT.

This clone was seen only once. CDR3 sequence: CASSTSGLAGGYNEQFF. The CDR3 nucleotides read TGTGCCAGCAGCACCTCGGGACTAGCGGGGGGATACAATGAGCAGTTCTTC. The chain carries TRBV7-2 and TRBJ2-1; 15 bases fit TRBD2. After removal of 5 bases from V and 4 bases from J, the junction contained 6 bases not matched to a gene. Germline-derived CDR1 and CDR2 are SGHTA and FQGNSA. The CDR3 length is 17 residues. Looking up the rest from reference TRBV7-2 and TRBJ2-1 gives the full variable domain: GAGVSQSPSNKVTEKGKDVELRCDPISGHTALYWYRQSLGQGLEFLIYFQGNSAPDKSGLPSDRFSAERTGGSVSTLTIQRTQQEDSAVYLCASSTSGLAGGYNEQFFGPGTRLTVL.

This rearrangement joins TRBV2 to TRBJ2-7; 9 bases map to TRBD1. J gave up 2 bases and V 9 bases, and 8 bases lay outside the gene matches. From germline, CDR1 is SNHLY and CDR2 FYNNEI. CDR3 length equals 14 residues. The CDR3 sequence: CASNPGTGTYEQYF. In nucleotides, the CDR3 is TGTGCCAGTAACCCCGGGACAGGGACCTACGAGCAGTACTTC.

This sequence joins TRBV5-6 and TRBJ2-5; D possibly corresponds to TRBD1 (6 bases). The CDR3 has 15 residues. The V end lost 3 bases, the J end lost 4 bases, and 16 bases lay between the germline ends. Germline V gene lookup returns CDR1 SGHDT and CDR2 YYEEEE. The CDR3: CASSYRPGVGETQYF. The DNA of the CDR3 is TGTGCCAGCAGCTACCGTCCAGGGGTAGGAGAGACCCAGTACTTC.

The rearrangement links TRBV18 to TRBJ2-7; D gene uncertain. This CDR3 spans 14 amino acids. Trimming pared 0 bases from V and 3 bases from J, leaving 9 bases between. Germline V gene data show CDR1 as KGHSH and CDR2 as LQKENI. CDR3 nucleotides: TGTGCCAGCTCACCACCCGAGGTTCTCTACGAGCAGTACTTC. It yields the protein CASSPPEVLYEQYF.

CDR3 residues: CASSSTGERNTGELFF. The CDR3 nucleotides are TGCGCCAGCAGCTCAACAGGGGAACGTAACACCGGGGAGCTGTTTTTT. V gene TRBV5-1 combines with J gene TRBJ2-2, with 7 bases that match TRBD1. Per germline, CDR1 SGHRS and CDR2 YFSETQ. This CDR3 comprises 16 residues. V lost 3 bases to trimming and J lost 2 bases; unmatched junction nucleotides: 7.

This chain uses TRBV4-3 with TRBJ1-4; D is ambiguous. Germline assignment: CDR1 LGHNA and CDR2 YSLEER. The CDR3 consists of 14 residues. V was clipped by 1 base and J by 11 bases, with 14 bases between them. In DNA form, the CDR3 reads TGCGCCAGCAGCCAAGGAGTGGGTTCGGGGAAACTGTTTTTT. It codes for CASSQGVGSGKLFF.

This chain joins TRBV7-9 and TRBJ2-5; 10 positions agree with TRBD2. Per the germline V gene, CDR1 is SEHNR and CDR2 is FQNEAQ (reference sequence). V trimming: 4 bases; J trimming: 5 bases; junction bases outside the gene matches: 10. The CDR3 length is 16 residues. In DNA, the CDR3 is TGTGCCAGCAGCTCTCCGGGACTAGCGAGTAGGGAGACCCAGTACTTC. Amino acid sequence: CASSSPGLASRETQYF.

The rearrangement joins TRBV5-6 to TRBJ2-5; maybe TRBD1 (6 bases). V lost 1 base and J lost 1, with 8 bases in between. The CDR3 spans 14 residues. Germline V gene lookup returns CDR1 SGHDT and CDR2 YYEEEE. In DNA, the CDR3 is TGTGCCAGCAGCTTGCAGGGGCCCCAAGAGACCCAGTACTTC. Its protein is CASSLQGPQETQYF.

The chain carries TRBV7-7 and TRBJ2-1; 7 bases agree with TRBD2. V shed 4 bases, J shed 3 bases, and the junction held 9 bases outside the gene matches. The CDR3 is 16 residues long. CDR1 is SSHAT, CDR2 FNYEAQ, per germline (reference sequence). The CDR3 is CASSSLGRGDYNEQFF. CDR3 sequence (DNA): TGTGCCAGCAGCTCCCTGGGCCGGGGGGACTACAATGAGCAGTTCTTC.

The rearrangement links TRBV6-1 to TRBJ1-6; D may be TRBD1 (5 bases). Trimming pared 6 bases from V and 5 bases from J, leaving 8 bases between. The CDR3 contains 13 residues. The germline gives CDR1 MNHNS, CDR2 SASEGT. The CDR3 DNA is TGTGCCAGCAGGGGGGGAGATAATTCACCCCTCCACTTT. Translation: CASRGGDNSPLHF.

This rearrangement joins TRBV4-3 to TRBJ2-1; unclear D gene. CDR1 is LGHNA and CDR2 is YSLEER in the germline V gene. This CDR3 is 15 amino acids long. V was trimmed by 0 bases and J by 3 bases, leaving 9 bases between them. The CDR3 DNA reads as TGCGCCAGCAGCCAAGATTATGTGAGCTACAATGAGCAGTTCTTC. This encodes CASSQDYVSYNEQFF.

The chain links TRBV5-1 to TRBJ2-3, with a possible D match to TRBD1 (5 bases). V lost 1 base and J 3 bases, leaving 6 bases between the germline ends. The CDR3 contains 13 residues. CDR1 is SGHRS and CDR2 is YFSETQ in the germline V gene. The CDR3 is CASSLQGTDTQYF. DNA of the CDR3: TGCGCCAGCAGCTTGCAGGGTACAGATACGCAGTATTTT.

The rearrangement uses TRBV18 and TRBJ1-6, with D tentatively TRBD1 (6 bases). V was shortened by 4 bases and J by 7 bases, with 8 bases between the two germline ends. The CDR3 consists of 13 residues. Germline CDR1 KGHSH, CDR2 LQKENI. In DNA, the CDR3 is TGTGCCAGCTCACTCGGACAGAATTCACCCCTCCACTTT. Translating gives CASSLGQNSPLHF.

CDR3 DNA: TGTGCCAGCAGCCCCCGTAGCGGGGGGGCGTATACCGGGGAGCTGTTTTTT. Its translation is CASSPRSGGAYTGELFF. The chain combines TRBV7-9 with TRBJ2-2; TRBD2 agrees at 11 bases. V was clipped by 5 bases and J by 5 bases; unmatched bases: 10. CDR3 length equals 17 residues. Germline V gene lookup returns CDR1 SEHNR and CDR2 FQNEAQ (reference sequence).

The CDR3 sequence is CASSRAQGFYEQYF. The CDR3 nucleotides read TGTGCCAGCAGCCGGGCACAGGGGTTTTACGAGCAGTACTTC. This chain connects TRBV27 to TRBJ2-7; 7 bases match TRBD1. The CDR3 runs to 14 residues. Per the germline V gene, CDR1 is MNHEY and CDR2 is SMNVEV (reference sequence). Losses at the gene ends were 6 bases for V and 4 bases for J; bases not matched to a gene: 9.

V gene TRBV10-3 combines with J gene TRBJ2-1; 7 positions agree with TRBD2. Trimming took 7 bases from V and 8 from J; bases not matched to a gene: 11. The CDR3 runs to 14 residues. Germline V lookup: CDR1 ENHRY, CDR2 SYGVKD. The CDR3 sequence is CAIMSGGGVYEQFF. The CDR3 DNA reads TGTGCCATCATGTCGGGGGGTGGTGTGTATGAGCAGTTCTTC.

J is TRBJ1-5 and V is TRBV19; 9 bases align to TRBD1. The germline CDR1 and CDR2 sequences are LNHDA and SQIVND (reference sequence). The CDR3 extends over 14 amino acids. Trimming cost V 7 bases and J 4 bases; bases outside gene matches: 5. The chain's CDR3 is CASNLGTGNQPQHF. The CDR3 DNA follows: TGTGCCAGTAATTTAGGGACAGGGAATCAGCCCCAGCATTTT.

The chain recombines TRBV4-1 with TRBJ1-5; 8 bases are shared with TRBD1. Trimming took 2 bases from V and 7 from J; bases not matched to a gene: 1. The CDR3 contains 13 residues. From germline, CDR1 is MGHRA and CDR2 YSYEKL. CDR3 sequence reads: CASSQTGGQPQHF. The CDR3 coding sequence is TGCGCCAGCAGCCAAACAGGGGGACAGCCCCAGCATTTT.

The chain couples TRBV9 to TRBJ1-4; 9 bases fit TRBD1. The germline gives CDR1 SGDLS, CDR2 YYNGEE. V shed 4 bases, J shed 1 base, and the junction held 5 bases outside the gene matches. This CDR3 has 16 residues. CDR3 sequence: CASSSRQGGTNEKLFF. Written as DNA, the CDR3 is TGTGCCAGCAGCTCCCGACAGGGGGGAACTAATGAAAAACTGTTTTTT.